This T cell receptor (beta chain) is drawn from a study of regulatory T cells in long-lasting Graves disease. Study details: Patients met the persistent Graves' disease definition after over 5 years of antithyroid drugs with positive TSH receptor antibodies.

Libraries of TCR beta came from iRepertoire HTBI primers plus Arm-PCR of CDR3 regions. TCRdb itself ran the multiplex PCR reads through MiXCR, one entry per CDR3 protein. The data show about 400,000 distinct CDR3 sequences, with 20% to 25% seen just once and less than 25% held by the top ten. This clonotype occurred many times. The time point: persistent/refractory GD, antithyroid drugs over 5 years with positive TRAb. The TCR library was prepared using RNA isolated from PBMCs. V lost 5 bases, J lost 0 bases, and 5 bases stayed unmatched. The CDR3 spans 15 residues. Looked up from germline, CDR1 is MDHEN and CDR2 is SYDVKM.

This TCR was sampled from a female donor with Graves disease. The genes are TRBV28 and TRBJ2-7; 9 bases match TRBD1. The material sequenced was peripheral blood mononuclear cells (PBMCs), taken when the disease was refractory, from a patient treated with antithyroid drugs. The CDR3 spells CASSPGQGISYEQYF. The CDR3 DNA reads TGTGCCAGCAGTCCGGGACAGGGTATCTCCTACGAGCAGTACTTC.